Described below is a single T cell receptor beta chain sequence and its context. The data belong to a study of blood T cell repertoires in COVID-19. As processed by the authors: How many nucleated cells were present was estimated from reference gene primer amplification. Only in-frame clones appear in the TCRdb table, and some are missing; sequencing was by immunoSEQ multiplex PCR. Clonal size and the V and J genes are those of that table, whereas D and trimming came from the DNA. The table lists roughly 130,000 clones, 90% of them singletons, with less than 5% in the top ten. Patients in Seattle were enrolled during active infection, then followed longitudinally. The sample was peripheral blood. The sequence was obtained from a man aged 60-69 years with COVID-19, enrolled during active disease.

CDR3 sequence (DNA): TGTGCCAGCAGCTTAGGTGGGGGCAATAATGAGCAGTTCTTC. It is translated as CASSLGGGNNEQFF. The V and J genes are TRBV7-3 and TRBJ2-1; D is perhaps TRBD1 (6 bases). V gave up 2 bases and J gave up 7 bases, with 12 bases separating them. The germline CDR1 and CDR2 sequences are SGHTA and FQGTGA. The CDR3 sequence is 14 residues long.